The 27 T cell receptor beta chains below all came from one sample that was sequenced in a study of cytomegalovirus exposure and HLA in healthy donors. Researchers ran the PCR with 60 Vbeta and 13 Jbeta primers. Here immunoSEQ multiplex PCR was the method, and the copy in TCRdb shows in-frame clones only, minus some. The sample gives about 150,000 clones, 70% to 80% of which show up once; roughly 4% is in the top ten. The specimen sequenced was PBMCs. These receptors originate from a woman between 40 and 55 years old in good health and CMV-seronegative.

This chain uses TRBV6-1 with TRBJ1-5; D not certain. The length of the CDR3 is 15 residues. Trimming stripped 2 bases from V and 0 bases from J, with 8 bases between. In germline, CDR1 is MNHNS, CDR2 SASEGT. CDR3: CASSERGDSNQPQHF. CDR3 nucleotide sequence: TGTGCCAGCAGTGAAAGAGGAGATAGCAATCAGCCCCAGCATTTT.

This clone has more than one count but fewer than ten. This rearrangement joins TRBV19 to TRBJ2-7; perhaps TRBD1 as D (6 bases). The CDR3 extends over 14 amino acids. In germline, CDR1 is LNHDA, CDR2 SQIVND (reference sequence). V was cut by 3 bases and J by 1 base, with 10 bases left in between. The CDR3 sequence is CASSMGHPSYEQYF. The CDR3 DNA reads TGTGCCAGTAGTATGGGACACCCTTCCTACGAGCAGTACTTC.

The chain has TRBV9 and TRBJ2-2; unclear D gene. CDR1 is SGDLS, CDR2 YYNGEE, per germline. The CDR3 runs to 15 residues. Trimming removed 3 bases from V and 4 bases from J, with 13 bases in between. The CDR3, as DNA: TGTGCCAGCAGCGCCCGACTCCTCCCCACCGGGGAGCTGTTTTTT. Its translation: CASSARLLPTGELFF.

This rearrangement joins TRBV15 to TRBJ2-4; possibly TRBD2 for D (5 bases). CDR1 and CDR2 from the germline V gene are LNHNV and YYDKDF (reference sequence). The CDR3 consists of 15 residues. V was pared by 1 base and J by 8 bases, with 15 bases between. This chain's CDR3 is CATSRAEVTVDIQYF. The CDR3 DNA sequence: TGTGCCACCAGCAGAGCGGAGGTGACTGTTGACATTCAGTACTTC. Variable domain in full (rest from reference TRBV15 and TRBJ2-4): DAMVIQNPRYQVTQFGKPVTLSCSQTLNHNVMYWYQQKSSQAPKLLFHYYDKDFNNEADTPDNFQSRRPNTSFCFLDIRSPGLGDTAMYLCATSRAEVTVDIQYFGAGTRLSVL.

This chain connects TRBV5-4 to TRBJ1-1, with D uncertain. Trimming removed 2 bases at V and 3 bases at J, with 8 bases between. The CDR3 covers 13 residues. Germline loops: CDR1 SGHNT, CDR2 YYREEE (reference sequence). The CDR3 loop is CASSFSPDTEAFF. The CDR3 nucleotides are TGTGCCAGCAGCTTTTCTCCGGACACTGAAGCTTTCTTT. The whole variable domain, remainder taken from reference TRBV5-4 and TRBJ1-1, is ETGVTQSPTHLIKTRGQQVTLRCSSQSGHNTVSWYQQALGQGPQFIFQYYREEENGRGNFPPRFSGLQFPNYSSELNVNALELDDSALYLCASSFSPDTEAFFGQGTRLTVV.

The chain links TRBV10-2 to TRBJ2-7, with D perhaps matching TRBD2 (7 bases). V was cut by 1 base and J by 1 base, with 14 bases left in between. This CDR3 comprises 16 residues. CDR1 and CDR2 from the germline V gene are WSHSY and SAAADI. The CDR3 sequence is CASSEWGRDTSYEQYF. The DNA for the CDR3 is TGCGCCAGCAGTGAGTGGGGGAGGGACACGTCCTACGAGCAGTACTTC.

This chain links TRBV5-6 with TRBJ1-2; 7 bases match TRBD1. J gave up 3 bases and V 0 bases, and 8 bases lay outside the gene matches. The CDR3 runs 16 residues. Per the germline V gene, CDR1 is SGHDT and CDR2 is YYEEEE. The CDR3 nucleotides read TGTGCCAGCAGCTTGGTCGACAGGGCCGGGGACTATGGCTACACCTTC. Translated: CASSLVDRAGDYGYTF.

CDR3 region: CASSLAGTEAYEQYF. The CDR3 nucleotides are TGCGCCAGCAGCTTGGCCGGGACAGAAGCCTACGAGCAGTACTTC. This chain uses TRBV5-1 with TRBJ2-7; 7 bases map to TRBD1. V lost 0 bases to trimming and J lost 2 bases; unmatched junction nucleotides: 5. The CDR3 has 15 amino acids. Germline assignment: CDR1 SGHRS and CDR2 YFSETQ.

This chain uses TRBV29-1 with TRBJ1-6, with a weak D call TRBD1 (6 bases). The germline gives CDR1 SQVTM, CDR2 ANQGSEA. This CDR3 contains 13 residues. V gave up 5 bases and J gave up 4 bases, with 9 bases separating them. The CDR3 nucleotides are TGCAGCGTTTTGGACAGATATAATTCACCCCTCCACTTT. This translates into CSVLDRYNSPLHF.

This sequence joins TRBV19 and TRBJ1-1; 8 nucleotides agree with TRBD1. Unmatched junction bases numbered 7, after V lost 1 base and J lost 3 bases. This CDR3 has 16 residues. Germline V CDR1 and CDR2: LNHDA, SQIVND (reference sequence). The CDR3 DNA is TGTGCCAGTAGTATAGTAACCGAACAGGGGGACACTGAAGCTTTCTTT. Protein: CASSIVTEQGDTEAFF.

The rearrangement uses TRBV7-9 and TRBJ1-4; D is undetermined. CDR3 length equals 13 residues. Germline CDR1 SEHNR, CDR2 FQNEAQ (reference sequence). V lost 5 bases and J 7 bases, leaving 11 bases between the germline ends. For the CDR3, the DNA is TGTGCCAGCAGCCCCAGGCCCCTTGAAAAACTGTTTTTT. As protein: CASSPRPLEKLFF.

The V gene is TRBV19, the J gene TRBJ2-3; a possible D gene is TRBD2 (5 bases). Germline assignment: CDR1 LNHDA and CDR2 SQIVND (reference sequence). Trimming took 6 bases from V and 13 from J, leaving 26 bases between them. The CDR3 is made up of 15 amino acids. DNA for the CDR3: TGTGCCAGTAGCGGTACCGACTACCCGCGTGAGATGAAGTATTTT. Its protein is CASSGTDYPREMKYF.

The gene calls are TRBV30 and TRBJ2-3, with 7 bases fitting TRBD2. Germline lookup yields CDR1 GTSNPN and CDR2 SVGIG (reference sequence). This CDR3 is 16 amino acids long. The V and J ends lost 2 bases and 4 bases, in that order; junction bases with no gene match: 12. As DNA, the CDR3 is TGTGCCTGGAGTATATTAGGCGGGAGTGGTCCAGATACGCAGTATTTT. Its translation is CAWSILGGSGPDTQYF.

The chain couples TRBV13 to TRBJ1-4, with a tentative D call TRBD1 (6 bases). V gave up 3 bases and J gave up 0 bases, with 26 bases separating them. Germline V gives CDR1 PRHDT, CDR2 FYEKMQ (reference sequence). The CDR3 is made up of 21 amino acids. For the CDR3, the DNA is TGTGCCAGCAGCTTCGCGGCAGTTTCGACAGGAGACCTTTCAACTAATGAAAAACTGTTTTTT. This sequence encodes CASSFAAVSTGDLSTNEKLFF.

The chain combines TRBV27 with TRBJ1-2; 10 bases are a match to TRBD1. The CDR3 runs 15 residues. The germline V gene encodes CDR1 MNHEY and CDR2 SMNVEV (reference sequence). V lost 5 bases, J lost 7 bases, and 10 bases stayed unmatched. CDR3 protein: CASSHRDRGSGGYTF. The CDR3 nucleotides read TGTGCCAGCAGTCACCGGGACAGGGGTTCTGGTGGCTACACCTTC.

The chain couples TRBV4-2 to TRBJ2-7; the D gene is possibly TRBD1 (6 bases). CDR3 length: 15 amino acids. With 2 bases removed from V and 2 bases from J, the gap between germline ends came to 13 bases. The germline gives CDR1 LGHNA, CDR2 YNFKEQ. This CDR3 is CASSQLRGTPYEQYF. Written as DNA, the CDR3 is TGTGCCAGCAGCCAACTGAGGGGGACCCCCTACGAGCAGTACTTC.

The count of this clone is one. The genes are TRBV5-5 and TRBJ1-2; tentatively, D is TRBD1 (5 bases). Trimming shortened V by 2 bases and J by 1 base, and 9 bases separated the two germline ends. Germline CDR1 SGHKS, CDR2 YYEKEE (reference sequence). This CDR3 contains 14 residues. DNA for the CDR3: TGTGCCAGCAGCTTCCACGGGGGTAACTATGGCTACACCTTC. This encodes CASSFHGGNYGYTF.

This clone was observed a single time. J is TRBJ2-7 and V is TRBV5-1; 7 bases fit TRBD2. The junction had 14 bases not matched to a gene; V was cut back by 7 bases and J by 7 bases. This CDR3 comprises 14 residues. Germline V gene sequence: CDR1 SGHRS, CDR2 YFSETQ. The CDR3 here is CASSPVAGEWEQYF. In DNA form, the CDR3 reads TGCGCCAGCTCCCCAGTCGCGGGGGAGTGGGAGCAGTACTTC.

The CDR3 region has the DNA TGTGCCAGCAGAATAGGACAGTACAATGAGCAGTTCTTC. Its protein is CASRIGQYNEQFF. The V call is TRBV7-9, the J call TRBJ2-1, with D maybe TRBD1 (6 bases). The ends were cut back, 6 bases at V and 4 bases at J, with 10 bases in the middle. The CDR3 consists of 13 residues. CDR1 and CDR2 (germline): SEHNR, FQNEAQ (reference sequence).

The V gene is TRBV2, the J gene TRBJ2-7, with D unresolved. Between the trimmed V and J ends, which lost 3 bases and 7 bases, there was a span of 10 bases. CDR1 and CDR2 (germline): SNHLY, FYNNEI. The CDR3 sequence is 12 residues long. The DNA of the CDR3 is TGTGCCAGCAGTGAGGGCACCGTAGAGCAGTACTTC. Its translation is CASSEGTVEQYF.

This chain connects TRBV5-3 to TRBJ1-2; possibly TRBD1 for D (5 bases). TRBV5-3 falls under the ORF class, with uncertain function. V was trimmed by 0 bases and J by 0 bases, leaving 6 bases between them. The length of the CDR3 is 14 residues. For the CDR3, the DNA is TGTGCCAGAAGCTTGGGACAGACTAACTATGGCTACACCTTC. As protein: CARSLGQTNYGYTF.

The rearrangement joins TRBV2 to TRBJ2-2, with 8 bases identical to TRBD1. The CDR3 contains 14 residues. With 6 bases clipped from V and 6 bases from J, the junction kept 6 bases outside the gene matches. Germline CDR1 and CDR2: SNHLY and FYNNEI. The CDR3 bases are TGTGCCAGCAGCCGACAGGGGCAATCCGGGGAGCTGTTTTTT. It is translated as CASSRQGQSGELFF.

The V call is TRBV6-4, the J call TRBJ2-3, with D hard to call. The length of the CDR3 is 14 residues. V was trimmed by 2 bases and J by 2 bases, leaving 8 bases between them. Germline V CDR1 and CDR2: MRHNA, SNTAGT. The CDR3 sequence is CASSDQASTDTQYF. The CDR3 bases are TGTGCCAGCAGTGACCAGGCCTCCACAGATACGCAGTATTTT.

V is TRBV5-1 and J is TRBJ1-2; 7 bases align to TRBD1. Germline V gene lookup returns CDR1 SGHRS and CDR2 YFSETQ. V shed 4 bases, J shed 4 bases, and the junction held 13 bases outside the gene matches. The CDR3 runs 16 residues. The CDR3 region is CASSPNPTGMGYGYTF. The CDR3, as DNA: TGCGCCAGCAGCCCTAACCCGACAGGGATGGGCTATGGCTACACCTTC.

The chain is built from TRBV5-4 and TRBJ1-4; 8 nucleotides align to TRBD1. The CDR3 length is 14 residues. Trimming cost V 4 bases and J 12 bases; bases outside gene matches: 11. Per germline, CDR1 SGHNT and CDR2 YYREEE (reference sequence). CDR3 sequence (DNA): TGTGCCAGCAGCGCCGGACAGGGCGAGCTAGAACTGTTTTTT. Protein sequence: CASSAGQGELELFF.

The chain combines TRBV4-1 with TRBJ1-2; D may be TRBD1 (6 bases). CDR3 length equals 15 residues. The germline CDR1 and CDR2 sequences are MGHRA and YSYEKL. With 5 bases removed from V and 7 bases from J, the gap between germline ends came to 20 bases. CDR3 protein: CASSAHHRVEGGYTF. The CDR3 nucleotides are TGCGCCAGCAGCGCCCACCACAGGGTCGAGGGTGGCTACACCTTC.

This chain joins TRBV30 and TRBJ2-5, with D uncertain. CDR1 is GTSNPN, CDR2 SVGIG, per germline (reference sequence). The V end was cut by 1 base, the J end by 5 bases, with 8 bases between. This CDR3 is 12 amino acids long. The CDR3 loop is CAWSGAGETQYF. The CDR3, as DNA: TGTGCCTGGAGTGGGGCTGGGGAGACCCAGTACTTC.